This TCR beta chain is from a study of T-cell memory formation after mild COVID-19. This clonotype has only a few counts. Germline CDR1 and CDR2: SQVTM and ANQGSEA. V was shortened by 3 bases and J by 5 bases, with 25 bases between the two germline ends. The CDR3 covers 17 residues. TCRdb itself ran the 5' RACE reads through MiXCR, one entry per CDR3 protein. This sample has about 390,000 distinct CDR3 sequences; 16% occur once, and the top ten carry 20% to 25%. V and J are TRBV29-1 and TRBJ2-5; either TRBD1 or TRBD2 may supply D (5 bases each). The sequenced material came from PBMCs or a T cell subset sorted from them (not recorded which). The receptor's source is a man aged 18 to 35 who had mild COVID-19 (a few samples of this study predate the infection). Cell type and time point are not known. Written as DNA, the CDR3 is TGCAGCGTTGAGTGGTCCAGCCCCGGGACGGGGATGGAGACCCAGTACTTC. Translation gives CSVEWSSPGTGMETQYF.